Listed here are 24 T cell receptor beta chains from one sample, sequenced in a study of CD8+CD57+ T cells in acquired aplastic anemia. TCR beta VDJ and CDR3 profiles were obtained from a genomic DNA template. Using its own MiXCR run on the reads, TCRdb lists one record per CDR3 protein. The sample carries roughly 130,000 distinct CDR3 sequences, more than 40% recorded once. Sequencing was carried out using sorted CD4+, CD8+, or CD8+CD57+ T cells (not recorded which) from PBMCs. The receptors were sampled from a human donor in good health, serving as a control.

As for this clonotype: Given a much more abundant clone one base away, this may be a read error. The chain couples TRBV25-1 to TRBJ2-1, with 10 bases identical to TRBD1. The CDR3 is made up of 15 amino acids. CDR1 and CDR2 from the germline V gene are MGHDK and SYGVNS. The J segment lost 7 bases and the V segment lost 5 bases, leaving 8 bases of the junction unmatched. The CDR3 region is CASSYDRGRVNEQFF. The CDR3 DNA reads TGTGCCAGCAGTTACGACAGGGGGCGGGTTAATGAGCAGTTCTTC.

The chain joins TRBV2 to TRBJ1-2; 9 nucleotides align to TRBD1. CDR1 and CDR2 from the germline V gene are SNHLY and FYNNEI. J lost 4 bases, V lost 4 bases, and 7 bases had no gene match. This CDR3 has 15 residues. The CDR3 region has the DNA TGTGCCAGCAGTGGCGGGACAGGGAACGGCTATGGCTACACCTTC. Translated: CASSGGTGNGYGYTF. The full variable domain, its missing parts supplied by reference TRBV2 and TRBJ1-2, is EPEVTQTPSHQVTQMGQEVILRCVPISNHLYFYWYRQILGQKVEFLVSFYNNEISEKSEIFDDQFSVERPDGSNFTLKIRSTKLEDSAMYFCASSGGTGNGYGYTFGSGTRLTVV.

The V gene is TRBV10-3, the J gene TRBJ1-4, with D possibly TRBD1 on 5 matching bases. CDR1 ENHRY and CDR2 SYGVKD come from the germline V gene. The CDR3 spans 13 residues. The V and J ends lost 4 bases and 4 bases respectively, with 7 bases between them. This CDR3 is CAISADSNEKLFF. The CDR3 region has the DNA TGTGCCATCAGTGCCGACAGTAATGAAAAACTGTTTTTT.

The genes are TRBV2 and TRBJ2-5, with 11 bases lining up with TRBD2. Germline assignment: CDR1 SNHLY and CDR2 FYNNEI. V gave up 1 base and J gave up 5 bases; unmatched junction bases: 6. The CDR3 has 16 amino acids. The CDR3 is CASSEVSGGARETQYF. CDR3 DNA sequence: TGTGCCAGCAGTGAAGTTAGCGGGGGGGCCCGCGAGACCCAGTACTTC.

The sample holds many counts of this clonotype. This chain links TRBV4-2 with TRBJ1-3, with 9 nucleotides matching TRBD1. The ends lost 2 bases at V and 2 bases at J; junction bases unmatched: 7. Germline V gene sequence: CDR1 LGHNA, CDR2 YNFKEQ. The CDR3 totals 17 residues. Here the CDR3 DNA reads TGTGCCAGCAGCCAACCTGTAGGACAGGGGACTGGAAACACCATATATTTT. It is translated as CASSQPVGQGTGNTIYF.

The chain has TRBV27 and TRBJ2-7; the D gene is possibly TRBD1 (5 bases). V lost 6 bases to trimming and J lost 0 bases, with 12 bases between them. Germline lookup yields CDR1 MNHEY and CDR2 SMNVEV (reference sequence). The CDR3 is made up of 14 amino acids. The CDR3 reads CASSKGVRSYEQYF. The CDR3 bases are TGTGCCAGCAGCAAAGGGGTCCGCTCCTACGAGCAGTACTTC.

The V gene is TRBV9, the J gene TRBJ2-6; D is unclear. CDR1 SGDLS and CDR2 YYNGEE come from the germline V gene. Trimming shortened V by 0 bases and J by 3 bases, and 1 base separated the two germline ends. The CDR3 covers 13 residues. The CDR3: CASSVVGANVLTF. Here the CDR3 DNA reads TGTGCCAGCAGCGTAGTTGGGGCCAACGTCCTGACTTTC.

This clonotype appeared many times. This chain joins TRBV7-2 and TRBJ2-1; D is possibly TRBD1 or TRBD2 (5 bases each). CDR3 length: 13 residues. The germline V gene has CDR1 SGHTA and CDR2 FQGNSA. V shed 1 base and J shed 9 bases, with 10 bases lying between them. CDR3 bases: TGTGCCAGCAGCTTAGGGGGACCGGTTGAGCAGTTCTTC. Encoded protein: CASSLGGPVEQFF.

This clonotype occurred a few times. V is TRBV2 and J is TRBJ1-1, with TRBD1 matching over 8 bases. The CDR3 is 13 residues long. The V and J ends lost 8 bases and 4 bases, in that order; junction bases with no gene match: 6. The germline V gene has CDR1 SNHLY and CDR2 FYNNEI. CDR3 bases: TGTGCCAGCCTATATACAGGGGGCACTGAAGCTTTCTTT. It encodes CASLYTGGTEAFF.

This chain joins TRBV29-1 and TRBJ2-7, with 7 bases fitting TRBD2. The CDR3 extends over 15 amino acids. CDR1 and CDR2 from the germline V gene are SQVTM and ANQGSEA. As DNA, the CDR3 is TGCAGTGCTAGAGATCCCAGGACTAGACGCTACGAGCAGTACTTC. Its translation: CSARDPRTRRYEQYF.

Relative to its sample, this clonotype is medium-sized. CDR3 in DNA: TGTGCCAGCAGCGTAGCAGGACCGCAGTATTTT. Encoded protein: CASSVAGPQYF. The chain has TRBV9 and TRBJ2-3; D call uncertain. Trimming removed 0 bases at V and 10 bases at J, with 6 bases between. The CDR3 extends over 11 amino acids. The germline V gene has CDR1 SGDLS and CDR2 YYNGEE.

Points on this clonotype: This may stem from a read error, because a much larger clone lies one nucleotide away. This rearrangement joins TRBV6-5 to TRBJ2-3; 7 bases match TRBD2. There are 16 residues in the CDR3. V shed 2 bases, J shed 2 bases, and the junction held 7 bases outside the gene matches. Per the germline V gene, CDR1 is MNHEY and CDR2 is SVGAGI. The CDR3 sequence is CASSYGRGPTTDTQYF. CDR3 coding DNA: TGTGCCAGCAGTTACGGGAGGGGACCCACCACAGATACGCAGTATTTT.

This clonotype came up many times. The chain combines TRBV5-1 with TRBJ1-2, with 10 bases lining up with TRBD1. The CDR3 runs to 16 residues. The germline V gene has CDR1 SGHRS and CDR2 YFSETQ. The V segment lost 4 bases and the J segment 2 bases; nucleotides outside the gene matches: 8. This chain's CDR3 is CASSPSTGGKNYGYTF. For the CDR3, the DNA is TGCGCCAGCAGCCCATCGACAGGGGGCAAGAACTATGGCTACACCTTC.

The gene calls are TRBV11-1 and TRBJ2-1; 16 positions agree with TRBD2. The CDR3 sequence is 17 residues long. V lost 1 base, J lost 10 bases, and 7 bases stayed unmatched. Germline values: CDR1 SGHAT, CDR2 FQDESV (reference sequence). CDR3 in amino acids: CASSLVGTSGGVREQFF. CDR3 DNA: TGTGCCAGCAGCTTAGTTGGGACTAGCGGGGGGGTCCGAGAGCAGTTCTTC.

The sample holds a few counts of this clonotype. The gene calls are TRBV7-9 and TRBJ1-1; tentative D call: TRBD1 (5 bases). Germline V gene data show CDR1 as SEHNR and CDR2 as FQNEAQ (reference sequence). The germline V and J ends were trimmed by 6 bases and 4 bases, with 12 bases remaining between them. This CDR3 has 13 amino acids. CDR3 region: CASSLGTVTEAFF. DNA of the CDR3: TGTGCCAGCAGTCTCGGGACGGTCACTGAAGCTTTCTTT.

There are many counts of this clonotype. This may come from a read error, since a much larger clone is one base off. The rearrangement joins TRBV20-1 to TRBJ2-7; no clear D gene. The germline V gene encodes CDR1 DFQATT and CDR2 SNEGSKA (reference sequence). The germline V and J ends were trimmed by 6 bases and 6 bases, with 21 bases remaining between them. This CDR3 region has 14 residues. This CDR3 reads CSASPVETICEQYF. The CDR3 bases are TGCAGTGCCAGCCCGGTGGAAACAATCTGCGAGCAGTACTTC.

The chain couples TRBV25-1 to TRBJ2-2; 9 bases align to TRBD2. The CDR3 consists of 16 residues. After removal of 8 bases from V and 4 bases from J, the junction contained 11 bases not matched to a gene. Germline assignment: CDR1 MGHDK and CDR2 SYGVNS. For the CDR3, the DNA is TGTGCCAGCGCCAAACGCGGGGGGGCCTTCACCGGGGAGCTGTTTTTT. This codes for CASAKRGGAFTGELFF. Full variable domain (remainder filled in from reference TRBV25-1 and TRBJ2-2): EADIYQTPRYLVIGTGKKITLECSQTMGHDKMYWYQQDPGMELHLIHYSYGVNSTEKGDLSSESTVSRIRTEHFPLTLESARPSHTSQYLCASAKRGGAFTGELFFGEGSRLTVL.

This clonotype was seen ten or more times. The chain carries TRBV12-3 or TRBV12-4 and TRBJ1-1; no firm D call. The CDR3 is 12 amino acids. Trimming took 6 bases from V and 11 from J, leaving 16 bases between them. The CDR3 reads CASRLILGSAFF. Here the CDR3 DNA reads TGTGCCAGCAGGCTGATACTTGGCTCGGCTTTCTTT.

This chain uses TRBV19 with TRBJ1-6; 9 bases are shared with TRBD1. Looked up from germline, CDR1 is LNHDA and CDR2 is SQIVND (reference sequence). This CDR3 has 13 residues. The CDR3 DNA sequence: TGTGCACTACGGACAGGGGAGCATTCACCCCTCCACTTT. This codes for CALRTGEHSPLHF.

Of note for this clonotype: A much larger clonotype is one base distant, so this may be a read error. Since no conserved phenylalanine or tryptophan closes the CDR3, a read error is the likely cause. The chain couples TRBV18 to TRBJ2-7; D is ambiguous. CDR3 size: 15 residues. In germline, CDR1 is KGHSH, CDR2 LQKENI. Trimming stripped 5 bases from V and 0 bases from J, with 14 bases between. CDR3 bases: TGTGCCAGCTCAACCTATGAACCCAGCTCCTACGAGCAGTACTCC. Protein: CASSTYEPSSYEQYS.

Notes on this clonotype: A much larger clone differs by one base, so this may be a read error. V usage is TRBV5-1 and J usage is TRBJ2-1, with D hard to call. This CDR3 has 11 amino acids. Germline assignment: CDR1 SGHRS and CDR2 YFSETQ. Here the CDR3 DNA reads TGCGCCAGCAGCTTGGTCTATGAGCAGTGCTTC. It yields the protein CASSLVYEQCF.

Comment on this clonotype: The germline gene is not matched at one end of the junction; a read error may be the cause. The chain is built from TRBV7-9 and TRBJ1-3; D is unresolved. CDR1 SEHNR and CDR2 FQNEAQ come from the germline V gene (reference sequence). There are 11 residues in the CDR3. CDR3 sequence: CASSPGSTIYF. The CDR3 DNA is TGTGCCAGCAGCCCTGGAAGCACCATATATTTT.

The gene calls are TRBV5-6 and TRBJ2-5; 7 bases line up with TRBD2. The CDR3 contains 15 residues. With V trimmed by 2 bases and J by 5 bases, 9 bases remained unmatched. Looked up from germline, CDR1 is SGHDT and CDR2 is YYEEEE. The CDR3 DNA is TGTGCCAGCAGCTTAGGCGGGGGTTTTGGCGAGACCCAGTACTTC. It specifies CASSLGGGFGETQYF. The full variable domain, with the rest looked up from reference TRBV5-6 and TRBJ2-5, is DAGVTQSPTHLIKTRGQQVTLRCSPKSGHDTVSWYQQALGQGPQFIFQYYEEEERQRGNFPDRFSGHQFPNYSSELNVNALLLGDSALYLCASSLGGGFGETQYFGPGTRLLVL.

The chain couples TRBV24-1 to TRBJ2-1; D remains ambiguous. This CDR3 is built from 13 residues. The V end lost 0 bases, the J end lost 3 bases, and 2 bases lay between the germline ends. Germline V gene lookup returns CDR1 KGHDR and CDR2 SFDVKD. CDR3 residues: CATSDLNYNEQFF. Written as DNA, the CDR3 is TGTGCCACCAGTGATTTGAACTACAATGAGCAGTTCTTC.